The 27 T cell receptor delta chains reported below all come from one sample, sequenced in a study of DNA immune sequencing with unique molecular identifiers. Primers for all 8 TRDV and 4 TRDJ genes amplified genomic DNA in 32-plex. A 12-nucleotide UMI was added during about 3 barcoding PCR cycles before adapter PCR. TCRdb reanalysed the multiplex PCR reads via CATT. The repertoire has about 670 delta-chain clones, about 12% of them found once; the top ten carry 70%. The sequenced sample consisted of gamma-delta T cells from PBMCs. These receptors all come from a human donor in good health.

This clone is labeled medium-sized. The V gene is TRDV1, the J gene TRDJ1; D is tentatively TRDD2 or TRDD3 (7 bases each). Trimming stripped 5 bases from V and 7 bases from J, with 38 bases between. CDR3 length: 21 amino acids. Germline values: CDR1 TSWWSYY, CDR2 QGS. CDR3 sequence reads: CALGSFLPKLGSDLREGKLIF. The CDR3 bases are TGTGCTCTTGGGTCCTTCCTCCCAAAACTGGGGAGCGACCTACGCGAGGGTAAACTCATCTTT.

By its share, this clone is medium-sized (0.01 to 0.1%). CDR3 DNA: TGTGCTCTTGGTACCTTCCTCCGGGGGATCGTCTCTAAACTCATCTTT. It translates to CALGTFLRGIVSKLIF. The V gene is TRDV1, the J gene TRDJ1; the D call may be TRDD2 or TRDD3 (7 bases each). Trimming cost V 6 bases and J 7 bases, with 24 bases left between them. This CDR3 contains 16 residues. The germline gives CDR1 TSWWSYY, CDR2 QGS.

This clone was detected only a few times. This may be a read error: a much more frequent sequence differs by one nucleotide. Other DNA sequences in the sample encode the same CDR3. The chain uses TRDV2 and TRDJ1, with a tentative D call TRDD3 (6 bases). The CDR3 runs 16 residues. Trimming stripped 3 bases from V and 0 bases from J, with 16 bases between. The germline V gene has CDR1 GEAIGNYY and CDR2 EKD. Here the CDR3 reads CACDPLGDPYTDKLIF. The CDR3 bases are TGTGCCTGTGACCCACTAGGGGATCCGTACACCGATAAACTCATCTTT.

This clone counts as medium-sized. Other DNA sequences from this sample encode an identical CDR3 as well. The V and J genes are TRDV2 and TRDJ1; no clear D gene. V was trimmed by 0 bases and J by 0 bases, leaving 19 bases between them. Germline CDR1 is GEAIGNYY and CDR2 is EKD. This CDR3 comprises 18 residues. The CDR3 loop reads CACDTLGQPTFHTDKLIF. CDR3 nucleotide sequence: TGTGCCTGTGACACCTTGGGACAACCAACCTTTCACACCGATAAACTCATCTTT.

This clone was seen a few times. This chain connects TRDV1 to TRDJ1; 9 bases are a match to TRDD2. The V gene's germline CDR1 is TSWWSYY and CDR2 QGS. The ends lost 0 bases at V and 2 bases at J; junction bases unmatched: 16. The CDR3 is 20 residues long. In nucleotides, the CDR3 is TGTGCTCTTGGGGAACTCCCCGCCTTCCTACGTCGCTGGGGGACCGATAAACTCATCTTT. It codes for CALGELPAFLRRWGTDKLIF.

In this sample, this clone is medium-sized. This chain connects TRDV1 to TRDJ1; the D call may be TRDD2 or TRDD3 (5 bases each). The germline V gene encodes CDR1 TSWWSYY and CDR2 QGS. Trimming left V 2 bases short and J 0 bases short, with 25 bases between. The CDR3 extends over 20 amino acids. CDR3: CALGEIIVLARGPYTDKLIF. The CDR3 nucleotides are TGTGCTCTTGGGGAAATTATTGTCCTAGCTCGGGGACCGTACACCGATAAACTCATCTTT.

This clone is classed as medium-sized (0.01 to 0.1%). The chain employs TRDV2 and TRDJ1, with TRDD3 matching 9 bases. The CDR3 contains 23 residues. With V trimmed by 3 bases and J by 3 bases, 31 bases remained unmatched. Germline assignment: CDR1 GEAIGNYY and CDR2 EKD. In DNA form, the CDR3 reads TGTGCCTGTGACCCCCTAAGGTCCAAGGGCCTTCCCGGAGTGGGGGATAAGGCCGATAAACTCATCTTT. Its protein product is CACDPLRSKGLPGVGDKADKLIF.

This chain connects TRDV2 to TRDJ1; 7 positions match TRDD3. The length of the CDR3 is 18 residues. V lost 3 bases to trimming and J lost 0 bases; unmatched junction nucleotides: 15. Germline CDR1 is GEAIGNYY and CDR2 is EKD. DNA for the CDR3: TGTGCCTGTGACCCGGTACTGGGGACTCTTCCCTACACCGATAAACTCATCTTT. The encoded protein is CACDPVLGTLPYTDKLIF.

In its sample, this clone is medium-sized (0.01 to 0.1%). The rearrangement joins TRDV1 to TRDJ1; TRDD3 matches 12 bases. The ends lost 0 bases at V and 4 bases at J; junction bases unmatched: 30. The CDR3 totals 25 residues. The germline V gene has CDR1 TSWWSYY and CDR2 QGS. CDR3 DNA sequence: TGTGCTCTTGGGGAACTACCTTCCACCCTTATATCCTATCGAGCTGGGGGATACGCGGGCGATAAACTCATCTTT. Translating it yields CALGELPSTLISYRAGGYAGDKLIF.

The chain couples TRDV2 to TRDJ3; TRDD3 matches at 9 bases. The V gene end was trimmed by 1 base and the J gene end by 0 bases; junction bases not matched to a gene: 3. The CDR3 is 18 residues long. From germline, CDR1 is GEAIGNYY and CDR2 EKD. CDR3: CACDTLGDNSWDTRQMFF. The CDR3 nucleotides are TGTGCCTGTGACACATTGGGGGATAACTCCTGGGACACCCGACAGATGTTTTTC.

In this sample, this clone is hyperexpanded (1% or more). This CDR3 is also generated by other DNA sequences in the sample. The chain combines TRDV2 with TRDJ1; no definite D call. The CDR3 has 18 residues. The germline gives CDR1 GEAIGNYY, CDR2 EKD. V was trimmed by 0 bases and J by 0 bases, leaving 19 bases between them. In DNA, the CDR3 is TGTGCCTGTGACACCGAGTTCTCGGGTATGGTAAACACCGATAAACTCATCTTT. Amino acid sequence: CACDTEFSGMVNTDKLIF.

Regarding this clone: This DNA translates differently at residue 6 from the TCRdb protein, which is that of a much larger clone; a read error is likely, and the protein shown is the DNA's own translation. CDR3: CACDLQGGSDKLIF. The DNA for the CDR3 is TGTGCCTGTGACTTACAGGGGGGTTCCGATAAACTCATCTTT. This chain joins TRDV2 and TRDJ1, with TRDD3 as a possible D gene (5 bases). V gave up 3 bases and J gave up 3 bases, with 13 bases separating them. This CDR3 is 14 amino acids long. Germline V gene lookup returns CDR1 GEAIGNYY and CDR2 EKD.

This clone was detected only a few times. A read error likely explains this, since a far larger clone differs by one base. The sample holds other DNA sequences that translate to the same CDR3. V and J are TRDV2 and TRDJ1, with TRDD3 identical over 8 bases. From germline, CDR1 is GEAIGNYY and CDR2 EKD. The CDR3 totals 14 residues. The V gene end was trimmed by 3 bases and the J gene end by 5 bases; junction bases not matched to a gene: 7. The CDR3: CACDLLGGSDKLIF. CDR3 in DNA: TGTGCCTGTGACTTACTGGGGGGTTCAGATAAACTCATCTTT.

Regarding this clone: A read error likely explains this, since a far larger clone differs by one base. This CDR3 is also generated by other DNA sequences in the sample. The chain employs TRDV2 and TRDJ4; no clear D. The CDR3 length is 17 residues. Per the germline V gene, CDR1 is GEAIGNYY and CDR2 is EKD. Written as DNA, the CDR3 is TGTGCCTGTGACACCGTGGAGGTGACGCGAGGGTCCAGACCCCTGATTTTT. This gives the protein CACDTVEVTRGSRPLIF.

As concerns this clone: A read error likely explains this, since a far larger clone differs by one base. The rearrangement joins TRDV2 to TRDJ1, with TRDD3 matching over 10 bases. CDR1 and CDR2 (germline): GEAIGNYY, EKD. This CDR3 spans 16 amino acids. V trimming: 3 bases; J trimming: 2 bases; junction bases outside the gene matches: 8. CDR3 in DNA: TGTGCCTGTGACGCACTGGGGGATGGGGAAACCGATAAACTCATCTTT. Translation: CACDALGDGETDKLIF.

By its share, this clone is medium-sized. The rearrangement joins TRDV2 to TRDJ3; D not resolved. The CDR3 totals 18 residues. Trimming took off 2 bases at V and 0 bases at J, with 13 bases between the two ends. Germline V lookup: CDR1 GEAIGNYY, CDR2 EKD. The CDR3 loop reads CACDRITPSSWDTRQMFF. CDR3 nucleotides: TGTGCCTGTGACAGGATTACTCCCAGCTCCTGGGACACCCGACAGATGTTTTTC.

In this sample, this clone is large. The chain combines TRDV2 with TRDJ3, with 12 bases fitting TRDD3. The CDR3 runs to 18 residues. With 3 bases clipped from V and 3 bases from J, the junction kept 5 bases outside the gene matches. Germline CDR1 and CDR2: GEAIGNYY and EKD. The CDR3 DNA follows: TGTGCCTGTGACGTACTGGGGGATACTGGCTGGGACACCCGACAGATGTTTTTC. Protein sequence: CACDVLGDTGWDTRQMFF.

This clone came up a few times. This DNA's translation differs at residue 17 from TCRdb's protein, which comes from a much larger clone; a read error is likely, and the protein shown is translated from the DNA. The chain carries TRDV1 and TRDJ1; 11 bases align to TRDD3. The CDR3 sequence is 20 residues long. Per germline, CDR1 TSWWSYY and CDR2 QGS. The CDR3 reads CALGDDSLGWGIRVTDILIF. The CDR3, as DNA: TGTGCTCTTGGGGACGATTCCCTCGGATGGGGGATACGCGTCACCGATATACTCATCTTT.

Worth noting for this clone: This may be a read error, as it is one base from a much larger clone. The chain links TRDV2 to TRDJ1, with 9 bases lining up with TRDD3. The CDR3 length is 18 residues. The V gene end was trimmed by 0 bases and the J gene end by 6 bases; junction bases not matched to a gene: 16. CDR1 and CDR2 from the germline V gene are GEAIGNYY and EKD. The CDR3 DNA follows: TGTGCCTGTGACACCGTTCCCCTTACTGGGGGAGCAACCTATAAACTCATCTTT. Its translation is CACDTVPLTGGATYKLIF.

As for this clone: A read error likely explains why the TCRdb protein, taken from a much larger clone, differs from this DNA's translation at residue 10; the protein shown is translated from the DNA. The chain carries TRDV3 and TRDJ1; perhaps TRDD3 as D (5 bases). The V end lost 4 bases, the J end lost 11 bases, and 26 bases lay between the germline ends. Germline V gives CDR1 TVYSNPD, CDR2 GDNSRS (reference sequence). The CDR3 runs 14 residues. This chain's CDR3 is CASRHPSFAGGLIF. DNA of the CDR3: TGTGCCTCCAGGCACCCCAGCTTCGCCGGGGGGCTCATCTTT.

This chain connects TRDV2 to TRDJ3; a weak D match, TRDD3 (6 bases). V was clipped by 0 bases and J by 0 bases, with 11 bases between them. CDR3 size: 18 residues. Germline V gives CDR1 GEAIGNYY, CDR2 EKD. The CDR3 sequence is CACDTVGGSSWDTRQMFF. The CDR3 DNA reads TGTGCCTGTGACACCGTGGGGGGTAGCTCCTGGGACACCCGACAGATGTTTTTC.

For this clone: This probably arose from a read error, given a far larger clone one base away. The J gene is TRDJ1, the V gene TRDV1; D perhaps matches TRDD3 (6 bases). The CDR3 covers 21 residues. V lost 5 bases, J lost 2 bases, and 33 bases lay in between. The germline V gene has CDR1 TSWWSYY and CDR2 QGS. In DNA form, the CDR3 reads TGTGCTCTTGGGATGCTACGTCCCTGGGGCTCAAGCTGGGGTCTAACCGATAAACTCATCTTT. This codes for CALGMLRPWGSSWGLTDKLIF.

By sample fraction, this clone is medium-sized (0.01 to 0.1%). The chain links TRDV2 to TRDJ1; 9 bases are a match to TRDD3. Germline V gene sequence: CDR1 GEAIGNYY, CDR2 EKD. V shed 0 bases, J shed 2 bases, and the junction held 12 bases outside the gene matches. The CDR3 length is 18 residues. This chain's CDR3 is CACDTVPLTGGATDKLIF. The DNA of the CDR3 is TGTGCCTGTGACACCGTTCCCCTTACTGGGGGAGCAACCGATAAACTCATCTTT.

Concerning this clone: This likely stems from a read error, as it lies one base from a far larger clone. The rearrangement joins TRDV2 to TRDJ3; D may be TRDD3 (5 bases). The germline CDR1 and CDR2 sequences are GEAIGNYY and EKD. The CDR3 contains 18 residues. The CDR3 nucleotides read TGTGCCTGTGACACCGCCGGGATCTCCTCCTGGGACAACCGACAGATGTTTTTC. It specifies CACDTAGISSWDNRQMFF.

On this clone itself: A far more abundant clone sits one base away, making this likely a read error. The genes are TRDV1 and TRDJ1, with D possibly matching TRDD3 (6 bases). V was cut by 5 bases and J by 3 bases, with 28 bases left in between. Looked up from germline, CDR1 is TSWWSYY and CDR2 is QGS. The CDR3 extends over 19 amino acids. DNA for the CDR3: TGTGCTCTTGGGTTAAGGACCCCTTCGGCTAATGGGGGCGCCGATAAACTCATCTTT. Encoded protein: CALGLRTPSANGGADKLIF.

As for this clone: A much larger clone sits a single nucleotide away, making a read error possible. The sample contains more than one DNA sequence encoding this CDR3. The chain couples TRAV38-2/DV8 to TRDJ1; 8 nucleotides align to TRDD3. The germline CDR1 and CDR2 sequences are TSESDYY and QEAYKQQN. With 0 bases clipped from V and 2 bases from J, the junction kept 24 bases outside the gene matches. CDR3 length: 22 amino acids. The CDR3 region is CAYRSAPPYWGVAGGYTDKLIF. The CDR3 DNA follows: TGTGCTTATAGGAGCGCGCCTCCGTACTGGGGGGTGGCTGGAGGTTATACCGATAAACTCATCTTT.

This clone was seen a few times. A read error likely explains why the TCRdb protein, taken from a much larger clone, differs from this DNA's translation at residue 4; the protein shown is translated from the DNA. The CDR3 sequence is CALVDDSLGWGIRVTDKLIF. The DNA of the CDR3 is TGTGCTCTTGTGGACGATTCCCTCGGATGGGGGATACGCGTCACCGATAAACTCATCTTT. The chain uses TRDV1 and TRDJ1, with 11 bases identical to TRDD3. The V segment lost 7 bases and the J segment 1 base; nucleotides outside the gene matches: 20. Germline V gives CDR1 TSWWSYY, CDR2 QGS. The CDR3 runs to 20 residues.